This T cell receptor beta chain was obtained from a study of cytotoxic CD8 clonotypes in ibrutinib-treated CLL. About this clone: No antigen is known for it.

Notes on the study in general: Rising at ibrutinib response, clonality subsequently fell back toward baseline at progression.

Germline CDR1 SGHRS, CDR2 YFSETQ. V lost 7 bases and J lost 7; bases outside the gene matches: 7. CDR3 length: 13 residues. Sequencing used immunoSEQ multiplex PCR; TCRdb keeps in-frame clones, though not all of them. The sample yields over 200,000 clones, roughly 73% seen once. The source was PBMCs, collected after 12 months of ibrutinib treatment. The chain is built from TRBV5-1 and TRBJ2-5, with 10 bases fitting TRBD2. The clonotype comes from a human donor with chronic lymphocytic leukemia. The DNA of the CDR3 is TGCGCCAGCTTTCTAGCGGGAGTGGGGACCCAGTACTTC. Protein product: CASFLAGVGTQYF.